This TCR beta chain was observed in a study of CD8+ T cells in alopecia areata. V dropped 3 bases and J dropped 4 bases, with 14 bases sitting between them. CDR1 and CDR2 from the germline V gene are GTSNPN and SVGIG (reference sequence). The CDR3 loop spans 14 amino acids. Following RNA extraction, reverse transcription yielded cDNA that acted as the sequencing template. Sequencing used immunoSEQ multiplex PCR; TCRdb keeps in-frame clones, though not all of them. This table has approximately 31,000 clones, over 60% appearing once. This sequence originates from a human donor with alopecia areata. The chain has TRBV30 and TRBJ2-3, with D perhaps matching TRBD1 or TRBD2 (6 bases each). Sequencing was carried out using NKG2D-low CD8+ T cells sorted from blood. CDR3 in DNA: TGTGCCTGGAGCTCTCTGGGGGGCCCAGATACGCAGTATTTT. Translation gives CAWSSLGGPDTQYF.